The source of this T cell receptor beta chain is a study of T cell responses to AZD1222 COVID-19 vaccine. Overall study results and limits: Donors skewed white British and female; clonal diversity was possibly underestimated.

The CDR3 covers 15 residues. The V gene lost 1 base and the J gene lost 1 base, with 10 bases spanning the gap. Germline CDR1 reads SGHVS; CDR2 reads FQNEAQ. Using immunoSEQ multiplex PCR, the repertoire was profiled, and TCRdb retains in-frame clones only, with some absent. The sample includes 100,000 or so clones, 80% to 95% of them seen just once. Concerning this clone: Antigen specificity is unknown.

V gene TRBV7-8 combines with J gene TRBJ2-5; no reliable D call. This TCR was recovered from an adult in good health. Sequenced material: peripheral blood, taken on day 0 of AZD1222 vaccination. CDR3 amino acids: CASSLELPPQETQYF. CDR3 DNA: TGTGCCAGCAGCTTAGAACTACCTCCCCAAGAGACCCAGTACTTC.